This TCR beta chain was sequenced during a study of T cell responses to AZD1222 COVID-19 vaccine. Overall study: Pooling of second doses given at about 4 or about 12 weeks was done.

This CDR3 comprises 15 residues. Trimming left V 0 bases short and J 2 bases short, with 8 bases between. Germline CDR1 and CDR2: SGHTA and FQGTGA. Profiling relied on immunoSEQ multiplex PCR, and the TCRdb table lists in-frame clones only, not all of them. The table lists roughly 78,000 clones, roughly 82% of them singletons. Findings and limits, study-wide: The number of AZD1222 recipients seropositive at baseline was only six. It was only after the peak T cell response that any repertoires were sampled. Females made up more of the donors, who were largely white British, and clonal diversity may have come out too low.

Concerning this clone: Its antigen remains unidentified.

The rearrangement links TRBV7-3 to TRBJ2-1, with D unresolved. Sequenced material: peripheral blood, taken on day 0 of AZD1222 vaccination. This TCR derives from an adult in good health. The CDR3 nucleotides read TGTGCCAGCAGCTTAACGGGTAACGCCTACAATGAGCAGTTCTTC. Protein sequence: CASSLTGNAYNEQFF.